Each of the 29 T cell receptor beta chains below was sequenced from the same sample in a study of lymphopenia after photon versus proton radiotherapy (dated 2019 in TCRdb). Libraries were made using the immunoSEQ multiplex PCR assay. The table was pulled from immuneACCESS by TCRdb, which kept in-frame rearrangements only. Such tables lose some clones; where checked, under half of the loss comes from unresolved V genes, and the rest has no known cause. This sample gives more than 70,000 clones in total; around 82% of them show up just once. Over 1.1% of the sample is held by the ten biggest clonotypes. The sample in question was peripheral blood, obtained from a patient treated with proton-based radiotherapy. The receptor set was obtained from a man aged 55-75 years with pancreatic cancer.

The chain recombines TRBV11-2 with TRBJ2-7; no clear D. Germline V CDR1 and CDR2: SGHAT, FQNNGV. This CDR3 spans 12 amino acids. Trimming took 5 bases from V and 3 from J, leaving 8 bases between them. CDR3 sequence reads: CASSTSYYEQYF. For the CDR3, the DNA is TGTGCCAGCAGCACCTCTTACTACGAGCAGTACTTC.

This chain joins TRBV15 and TRBJ1-1; a possible D gene is TRBD1 (5 bases). From germline, CDR1 is LNHNV and CDR2 YYDKDF (reference sequence). The CDR3 length is 16 residues. With 3 bases removed from V and 1 base from J, the gap between germline ends came to 15 bases. The CDR3 DNA sequence: TGTGCCACCAGCAGCTGGGGCCAGGGTTGGAACACTGAAGCTTTCTTT. The encoded protein is CATSSWGQGWNTEAFF.

V is TRBV14 and J is TRBJ2-3, with D uncertain. The length of the CDR3 is 11 residues. Trimming removed 4 bases at V and 7 bases at J, with 6 bases between. Germline CDR1 reads SGHDN; CDR2 reads FVKESK. The CDR3 is CASSLDHTQYF. CDR3 bases: TGTGCCAGCAGCCTAGATCATACGCAGTATTTT.

The chain carries TRBV13 and TRBJ1-2, with D tentatively TRBD1 (5 bases). CDR1 is PRHDT, CDR2 FYEKMQ, per germline (reference sequence). V dropped 6 bases and J dropped 3 bases, with 14 bases sitting between them. The CDR3 loop spans 14 amino acids. Here the CDR3 reads CASRRAGQDYGYTF. The CDR3 DNA reads as TGTGCCAGCAGGAGGGCAGGGCAGGACTATGGCTACACCTTC.

The chain uses TRBV19 and TRBJ2-7; the D is unclear. There are 16 residues in the CDR3. CDR1 LNHDA and CDR2 SQIVND come from the germline V gene (reference sequence). The V end was cut by 2 bases, the J end by 3 bases, with 17 bases between. This chain's CDR3 is CASSISQAGYRYEQYF. The CDR3 DNA is TGTGCCAGTAGTATAAGTCAAGCTGGCTATCGCTACGAGCAGTACTTC.

In this sample, this clone turned up a few times. The genes are TRBV11-2 and TRBJ2-5; no clear D gene. Germline loops: CDR1 SGHAT, CDR2 FQNNGV. V gave up 3 bases and J gave up 4 bases, with 3 bases separating them. This CDR3 comprises 11 residues. Here the CDR3 DNA reads TGTGCCAGCAGCTTGGCAGAGACCCAGTACTTC. Protein product: CASSLAETQYF.

The rearrangement links TRBV27 to TRBJ2-7, with 8 bases aligning to TRBD1. CDR3 length equals 12 residues. Germline CDR1 MNHEY, CDR2 SMNVEV (reference sequence). This CDR3 reads CAQDRVPYEQYF. The CDR3 region has the DNA TGTGCACAGGACAGGGTACCCTACGAGCAGTACTTC.

The chain links TRBV28 to TRBJ1-2, with D possibly TRBD1 on 5 matching bases. Per the germline V gene, CDR1 is MDHEN and CDR2 is SYDVKM. This CDR3 contains 14 residues. V lost 4 bases, J lost 5 bases, and 14 bases lay in between. CDR3 coding DNA: TGTGCCAGCAGTTCCAGGGCGGAGGGGTATGGCTACACCTTC. Amino acid sequence: CASSSRAEGYGYTF.

The rearrangement uses TRBV18 and TRBJ2-4; TRBD1 agrees at 10 bases. CDR1 is KGHSH, CDR2 LQKENI, per germline. After removal of 5 bases from V and 7 bases from J, the junction contained 11 bases not matched to a gene. The CDR3 covers 16 residues. The CDR3 loop reads CASSATGTGVGNIQYF. CDR3 sequence (DNA): TGTGCCAGCTCAGCTACCGGGACAGGGGTCGGGAACATTCAGTACTTC.

Concerning this clone: It may be a read error: a sequence one base away is much more abundant. The sample holds other DNA sequences that translate to the same CDR3. The chain couples TRBV5-4 to TRBJ2-7, with D possibly matching TRBD1 (6 bases). This CDR3 is built from 13 residues. Germline V gene data show CDR1 as SGHNT and CDR2 as YYREEE (reference sequence). V was clipped by 4 bases and J by 6 bases, with 14 bases between them. The CDR3 loop is CASSHTQGREQYF. The CDR3 DNA is TGTGCCAGCAGCCATACACAGGGACGCGAGCAGTACTTC.

The chain has TRBV9 and TRBJ1-1; D remains unclear. Trimming stripped 0 bases from V and 1 base from J, with 13 bases between. Germline values: CDR1 SGDLS, CDR2 YYNGEE. This CDR3 region has 16 residues. The CDR3 nucleotides are TGTGCCAGCAGCGTAGGGCCGGGAACGGAGAACACTGAAGCTTTCTTT. It is translated as CASSVGPGTENTEAFF.

This chain connects TRBV2 to TRBJ2-2; D not certain. V gave up 4 bases and J gave up 0 bases, with 6 bases separating them. The CDR3 sequence is 14 residues long. CDR1 and CDR2 from the germline V gene are SNHLY and FYNNEI. The CDR3 nucleotides are TGTGCCAGCAGTGTACTCACGAACACCGGGGAGCTGTTTTTT. Translated, it gives CASSVLTNTGELFF.

The V and J genes are TRBV5-6 and TRBJ1-2, with 9 bases fitting TRBD1. The trim removed 4 bases at V and 4 bases at J, leaving 5 bases unmatched. The CDR3 is 14 residues long. Germline lookup yields CDR1 SGHDT and CDR2 YYEEEE. CDR3 residues: CASSRDREVYGYTF. In nucleotides, the CDR3 is TGTGCCAGCAGCCGGGACAGGGAAGTCTATGGCTACACCTTC.

This clone was detected once. This rearrangement joins TRBV2 to TRBJ1-1; D ambiguous. Trimming stripped 5 bases from V and 0 bases from J, with 19 bases between. The CDR3 consists of 17 residues. The germline CDR1 and CDR2 sequences are SNHLY and FYNNEI. The CDR3 DNA sequence: TGTGCCAGCAGTTGGGTGGCGTTACCCGAGATGAACACTGAAGCTTTCTTT. Protein: CASSWVALPEMNTEAFF.

The DNA of the CDR3 is TGTGCCTGGAGCAAAGGGACAGTTGTGCAATACTTC. Residues: CAWSKGTVVQYF. The V gene is TRBV30, the J gene TRBJ2-4; 7 nucleotides align to TRBD1. The CDR3 totals 12 residues. The V and J ends lost 3 bases and 16 bases, in that order; junction bases with no gene match: 12. Germline V gives CDR1 GTSNPN, CDR2 SVGIG (reference sequence).

The chain recombines TRBV7-9 with TRBJ2-1; unclear D gene. Germline loops: CDR1 SEHNR, CDR2 FQNEAQ (reference sequence). This CDR3 has 13 amino acids. Trimming took off 1 base at V and 7 bases at J, with 8 bases between the two ends. The CDR3 is CASSLEVVNEQFF. In DNA form, the CDR3 reads TGTGCCAGCAGCTTAGAGGTGGTGAATGAGCAGTTCTTC. The full variable domain, its missing parts supplied by reference TRBV7-9 and TRBJ2-1, is DTGVSQNPRHKITKRGQNVTFRCDPISEHNRLYWYRQTLGQGPEFLTYFQNEAQLEKSRLLSDRFSAERPKGSFSTLEIQRTEQGDSAMYLCASSLEVVNEQFFGPGTRLTVL.

V and J are TRBV5-4 and TRBJ1-1, with TRBD1 matching over 9 bases. The CDR3 consists of 16 residues. After removal of 3 bases from V and 7 bases from J, the junction contained 13 bases not matched to a gene. The germline gives CDR1 SGHNT, CDR2 YYREEE (reference sequence). In DNA, the CDR3 is TGTGCCAGCAGCTCCTCCGGGACAGGGCTTCGGTATGAAGCTTTCTTT. Translation gives CASSSSGTGLRYEAFF.

This chain joins TRBV14 and TRBJ2-1; TRBD1 agrees at 9 bases. The CDR3 extends over 15 amino acids. In germline, CDR1 is SGHDN, CDR2 FVKESK. V shed 2 bases and J 5 bases; nucleotides not matched to a gene: 4. Here the CDR3 DNA reads TGTGCCAGCAGCCAATTCGGGACAGGGAACAATGAGCAGTTCTTC. Protein sequence: CASSQFGTGNNEQFF.

The V gene is TRBV5-4, the J gene TRBJ1-3; 9 nucleotides align to TRBD1. In germline, CDR1 is SGHNT, CDR2 YYREEE (reference sequence). The CDR3 spans 16 residues. The V gene end was trimmed by 3 bases and the J gene end by 4 bases; junction bases not matched to a gene: 8. Written as DNA, the CDR3 is TGTGCCAGCAGCTGGGAACCCGGACAGGGGGGAAACACCATATATTTT. Translation: CASSWEPGQGGNTIYF.

The chain carries TRBV11-2 and TRBJ1-6; 7 bases agree with TRBD1. This CDR3 has 15 residues. Trimming cost V 5 bases and J 7 bases; bases outside gene matches: 8. Looked up from germline, CDR1 is SGHAT and CDR2 is FQNNGV. The CDR3 nucleotides are TGTGCCAGCAGCCAAAACCGGGACAGAAATTCACCCCTCCACTTT. The encoded protein is CASSQNRDRNSPLHF.

This rearrangement joins TRBV9 to TRBJ2-5; D gene unclear. The CDR3 loop spans 11 amino acids. Trimming left V 4 bases short and J 3 bases short, with 4 bases between. The germline gives CDR1 SGDLS, CDR2 YYNGEE. The CDR3 nucleotides are TGTGCCAGCAGCCTGGAAGAGACCCAGTACTTC. Its protein is CASSLEETQYF.

This chain links TRBV5-6 with TRBJ2-5; 15 bases line up with TRBD2. The germline V gene has CDR1 SGHDT and CDR2 YYEEEE. After removal of 4 bases from V and 4 bases from J, the junction contained 5 bases not matched to a gene. The CDR3 has 16 residues. CDR3 region: CASSPPGLAGGETQYF. In nucleotides, the CDR3 is TGTGCCAGCAGCCCGCCGGGACTAGCGGGAGGAGAGACCCAGTACTTC.

The chain uses TRBV5-5 and TRBJ2-1; D is possibly TRBD1 (6 bases). The germline gives CDR1 SGHKS, CDR2 YYEKEE (reference sequence). There are 15 residues in the CDR3. V was clipped by 5 bases and J by 5 bases, with 17 bases between them. The CDR3 DNA reads TGTGCCAGCAGTGCCGGGACAACTACCCACAATGAGCAGTTCTTC. Protein product: CASSAGTTTHNEQFF.

The genes are TRBV6-5 and TRBJ1-4, with D maybe TRBD1 (6 bases). Germline CDR1 MNHEY, CDR2 SVGAGI. There are 16 residues in the CDR3. Between the trimmed V and J ends, which lost 0 bases and 0 bases, there was a span of 8 bases. The CDR3 reads CASSYSGTTTNEKLFF. The CDR3, as DNA: TGTGCCAGCAGTTACTCTGGGACAACAACTAATGAAAAACTGTTTTTT.

This sequence joins TRBV30 and TRBJ2-7; a possible D gene is TRBD1 (6 bases). Per germline, CDR1 GTSNPN and CDR2 SVGIG (reference sequence). The V and J ends lost 4 bases and 4 bases respectively, with 17 bases between them. The CDR3 runs 14 residues. The CDR3 DNA reads as TGTGCCTGGACCCCGGGCAGGGGTTTTTACGAGCAGTACTTC. This codes for CAWTPGRGFYEQYF.

The chain uses TRBV6-6 and TRBJ2-7; D is unresolved. Germline V gene data show CDR1 as MNHNY and CDR2 as SVGAGI (reference sequence). The CDR3 spans 14 residues. Trimming removed 4 bases from V and 2 bases from J, with 12 bases in between. The CDR3 here is CASSSVDKTYEQYF. DNA of the CDR3: TGTGCCAGCAGTTCCGTAGATAAGACCTACGAGCAGTACTTC.

The chain has TRBV11-2 and TRBJ2-5; 7 positions match TRBD2. V lost 4 bases to trimming and J lost 3 bases; unmatched junction nucleotides: 14. This CDR3 contains 17 residues. Germline-derived CDR1 and CDR2 are SGHAT and FQNNGV. CDR3 coding DNA: TGTGCCAGCAGCTCCCCGGGTGGGGGAGGGAGGAAAGAGACCCAGTACTTC. Amino acids: CASSSPGGGGRKETQYF.

The rearrangement joins TRBV28 to TRBJ1-1; 8 positions agree with TRBD1. CDR3 length: 14 amino acids. From germline, CDR1 is MDHEN and CDR2 SYDVKM. The trim removed 7 bases at V and 4 bases at J, leaving 8 bases unmatched. The CDR3 sequence: CASINQGAGTEAFF. Written as DNA, the CDR3 is TGTGCCAGCATTAACCAGGGGGCGGGCACTGAAGCTTTCTTT.

This chain connects TRBV27 to TRBJ1-3; D gene uncertain. Trimming pared 0 bases from V and 0 bases from J, leaving 12 bases between. CDR3 length equals 17 residues. CDR1 MNHEY and CDR2 SMNVEV come from the germline V gene (reference sequence). CDR3 loop: CASSLSATPFSGNTIYF. Here the CDR3 DNA reads TGTGCCAGCAGTTTATCTGCCACTCCTTTCTCTGGAAACACCATATATTTT.